The 26 T cell receptor beta chains listed next were all sequenced from one sample in a study of Graves' ophthalmopathy and Graves' hyperthyroidism. Amplification of TCR beta CDR3 regions used RNA transcripts. Amplification began with first-round RT-PCR using HTBI primers, then second-round multiplex PCR was performed. TCRdb re-analysed the multiplex PCR reads in MiXCR, keeping a single row per CDR3 protein. The sample has hundreds of thousands of distinct CDR3 sequences; 13% to 15% are singletons. Sequenced input: blood. Receptors were obtained from a woman in her twenties or thirties with Graves' ophthalmopathy.

This clonotype has at least ten counts. Written as DNA, the CDR3 is TGTGCCAGCAGTTACGGCAGGGGCTCCGAGCAGTACTTC. This gives the protein CASSYGRGSEQYF. The chain uses TRBV6-5 and TRBJ2-7; possible D gene TRBD1, 6 bases. The CDR3 runs 13 residues. Germline CDR1 reads MNHEY; CDR2 reads SVGAGI. The germline V and J ends were trimmed by 2 bases and 6 bases, with 11 bases remaining between them.

This sequence joins TRBV12-3 or TRBV12-4 and TRBJ1-1, with D possibly being TRBD1 (6 bases). The CDR3 consists of 13 residues. The V end lost 2 bases, the J end lost 6 bases, and 10 bases lay between the germline ends. The CDR3 reads CASSLWGAAEAFF. The CDR3, as DNA: TGTGCCAGCAGTTTATGGGGGGCCGCTGAAGCTTTCTTT.

This clonotype was counted ten times or more. CDR3 amino acids: CAWSPSDRPYEQYF. The CDR3 coding sequence is TGTGCCTGGAGTCCTTCGGACAGGCCCTACGAGCAGTACTTC. V is TRBV30 and J is TRBJ2-7, with TRBD1 matching 7 bases. Germline V CDR1 and CDR2: GTSNPN, SVGIG (reference sequence). The CDR3 totals 14 residues. V was pared by 2 bases and J by 2 bases, with 6 bases of the junction left unmatched.

This clonotype was detected ten times or more. The chain uses TRBV6-1 and TRBJ1-2; 8 bases line up with TRBD1. CDR1 and CDR2 (germline): MNHNS, SASEGT. V lost 6 bases to trimming and J lost 8 bases; unmatched junction nucleotides: 11. The length of the CDR3 is 14 residues. CDR3 residues: CASRDRDMGGGYTF. The CDR3 nucleotides read TGTGCCAGCAGGGACAGGGACATGGGAGGCGGCTACACCTTC.

This clonotype was picked up a small number of times. The chain combines TRBV28 with TRBJ2-2; no reliable D call. Germline values: CDR1 MDHEN, CDR2 SYDVKM. V was trimmed by 6 bases and J by 0 bases, leaving 11 bases between them. The CDR3 totals 15 residues. The CDR3 coding sequence is TGTGCCAGCAGACCCCCGGGCGCGAACACCGGGGAGCTGTTTTTT. Translating gives CASRPPGANTGELFF.

In its sample, this clonotype was seen a few times. The chain has TRBV3-1 and TRBJ1-2, with TRBD1 matching over 7 bases. Germline values: CDR1 LGHDT, CDR2 YNNKEL (reference sequence). The CDR3 length is 18 residues. The V gene end was trimmed by 4 bases and the J gene end by 0 bases; junction bases not matched to a gene: 14. The CDR3 sequence: CASSPRGLASGPNYGYTF. The CDR3 DNA reads TGTGCCAGCAGCCCGAGGGGGCTCGCCAGTGGTCCTAACTATGGCTACACCTTC.

This clonotype occurred many times. At one of its ends the junction is not consistent with the germline gene, which may arise from a read error. The genes are TRBV7-9 and TRBJ1-1; TRBD1 matches 7 bases. This CDR3 region has 11 residues. Per the germline V gene, CDR1 is SEHNR and CDR2 is FQNEAQ (reference sequence). CDR3 sequence: CASSRNRDSAF. CDR3 DNA sequence: TGTGCCAGCAGCCGTAACCGGGACAGCGCTTTT. The full variable domain, rest sourced from reference TRBV7-9 and TRBJ1-1, is DTGVSQNPRHKITKRGQNVTFRCDPISEHNRLYWYRQTLGQGPEFLTYFQNEAQLEKSRLLSDRFSAERPKGSFSTLEIQRTEQGDSAMYLCASSRNRDSAFGQGTRLTVV.

This clonotype was observed many times. The chain recombines TRBV27 with TRBJ1-5; TRBD1 might be the D (5 bases). Germline CDR1 and CDR2: MNHEY and SMNVEV (reference sequence). The CDR3 runs to 13 residues. Trimming took off 8 bases at V and 4 bases at J, with 12 bases between the two ends. CDR3 coding DNA: TGTGCCAGCTCTGACAGCATAAATCAGCCCCAGCATTTT. Residues: CASSDSINQPQHF.

In this sample, this clonotype turned up many times. The rearrangement links TRBV27 to TRBJ1-1; D ambiguous. Germline V gene data show CDR1 as MNHEY and CDR2 as SMNVEV (reference sequence). The CDR3 contains 16 residues. V gave up 4 bases and J gave up 2 bases, with 17 bases separating them. The CDR3 DNA reads TGTGCCAGCAGTTCCCTCATGGTTAGGTTTAACACTGAAGCTTTCTTT. Protein product: CASSSLMVRFNTEAFF.

This clonotype was counted ten times or more. The chain uses TRBV7-2 and TRBJ2-5; 9 bases match TRBD1. The J segment lost 5 bases and the V segment lost 7 bases, leaving 8 bases of the junction unmatched. CDR1 is SGHTA and CDR2 is FQGNSA in the germline V gene. The CDR3 spans 14 residues. The CDR3 sequence is CASTRDREGETQYF. The CDR3 coding sequence is TGTGCCAGCACCCGGGACAGGGAGGGGGAGACCCAGTACTTC.

This clonotype was seen at least ten times. The chain has TRBV20-1 and TRBJ2-7, with 7 bases that match TRBD1. The V gene's germline CDR1 is DFQATT and CDR2 SNEGSKA (reference sequence). The V gene end was trimmed by 1 base and the J gene end by 2 bases; junction bases not matched to a gene: 8. The length of the CDR3 is 15 residues. The CDR3 here is CSARAPTGTPYEQYF. The CDR3 nucleotides are TGCAGTGCTAGAGCCCCGACAGGGACCCCCTACGAGCAGTACTTC.

This clonotype has more than one count but fewer than ten. The chain couples TRBV24-1 to TRBJ2-5; 8 bases fit TRBD2. The trim removed 7 bases at V and 3 bases at J, leaving 3 bases unmatched. In germline, CDR1 is KGHDR, CDR2 SFDVKD. The CDR3 has 13 amino acids. CDR3 amino acids: CATRGLVEETQYF. Written as DNA, the CDR3 is TGTGCCACCAGGGGACTAGTTGAAGAGACCCAGTACTTC.

This clonotype was picked up many times. V gene TRBV5-1 combines with J gene TRBJ1-1; D not resolved. The V gene's germline CDR1 is SGHRS and CDR2 YFSETQ. CDR3 length: 15 residues. V was pared by 2 bases and J by 5 bases, with 16 bases between. The CDR3 loop is CASSLSVSLSTEAFF. CDR3 DNA: TGCGCCAGCAGCTTATCAGTATCATTGAGTACTGAAGCTTTCTTT.

Many counts were recorded for this clonotype. The J gene is TRBJ2-7, the V gene TRBV15; a weak D match, TRBD1 (6 bases). Germline lookup yields CDR1 LNHNV and CDR2 YYDKDF (reference sequence). The CDR3 totals 15 residues. V gave up 3 bases and J gave up 0 bases, with 12 bases separating them. CDR3 bases: TGTGCCACCAGCAGCGATACAGGGCGCTCCTACGAGCAGTACTTC. Translation gives CATSSDTGRSYEQYF.

The chain carries TRBV6-9 and TRBJ2-5; D remains ambiguous. Looked up from germline, CDR1 is MNHGY and CDR2 is SVAAGI. The CDR3 has 14 amino acids. Trimming cost V 0 bases and J 4 bases, with 9 bases left between them. CDR3 bases: TGTGCCAGCAGTTATTCTAAGCGAGGAGAGACCCAGTACTTC. Protein sequence: CASSYSKRGETQYF.

This clonotype was counted between two and nine times. The chain is built from TRBV5-1 and TRBJ1-1; possibly TRBD1 for D (5 bases). This CDR3 region has 14 residues. V was pared by 4 bases and J by 5 bases, with 15 bases between. The germline V gene encodes CDR1 SGHRS and CDR2 YFSETQ. The CDR3 region is CASSPGLVRTEAFF. The CDR3, as DNA: TGCGCCAGCAGCCCGGGACTTGTACGAACTGAAGCTTTCTTT.

This clonotype showed up many times. CDR3 sequence reads: CASSKTGLGSGELFF. In nucleotides, the CDR3 is TGTGCCAGCAGTAAGACAGGGTTAGGATCCGGGGAGCTGTTTTTT. The chain couples TRBV6-1 to TRBJ2-2; 7 nucleotides line up with TRBD1. The CDR3 is 15 amino acids. V shed 5 bases, J shed 6 bases, and the junction held 9 bases outside the gene matches. In germline, CDR1 is MNHNS, CDR2 SASEGT.

This clonotype was seen a few times. This chain links TRBV30 with TRBJ1-1; D is unclear. The CDR3 has 13 amino acids. Trimming left V 4 bases short and J 7 bases short, with 16 bases between. CDR1 and CDR2 from the germline V gene are GTSNPN and SVGIG (reference sequence). CDR3 DNA: TGTGCCTGGACCAAGGGATCAGGACGTGAAGCTTTCTTT. Its translation: CAWTKGSGREAFF. Combining the CDR3 with reference TRBV30 and TRBJ1-1 gives the whole variable domain SQTIHQWPATLVQPVGSPLSLECTVEGTSNPNLYWYRQAAGRGLQLLFYSVGIGQISSEVPQNLSASRPQDRQFILSSKKLLLSDSGFYLCAWTKGSGREAFFGQGTRLTVV.

This clonotype was detected only a few times. This rearrangement joins TRBV7-2 to TRBJ2-5, with 8 bases identical to TRBD1. CDR3 length equals 14 residues. Germline assignment: CDR1 SGHTA and CDR2 FQGNSA. V lost 1 base and J lost 6; bases outside the gene matches: 4. DNA of the CDR3: TGTGCCAGCAGCTTAGATCAGGGGGCCAAGACCCAGTACTTC. Translated: CASSLDQGAKTQYF. Combining the CDR3 with reference TRBV7-2 and TRBJ2-5 gives the whole variable domain GAGVSQSPSNKVTEKGKDVELRCDPISGHTALYWYRQSLGQGLEFLIYFQGNSAPDKSGLPSDRFSAERTGGSVSTLTIQRTQQEDSAVYLCASSLDQGAKTQYFGPGTRLLVL.

This clonotype was detected only a few times. V and J are TRBV11-1 and TRBJ1-5; D might be TRBD1 (5 bases). Germline values: CDR1 SGHAT, CDR2 FQDESV (reference sequence). This CDR3 comprises 16 residues. V was pared by 1 base and J by 2 bases, with 12 bases between. The CDR3 region has the DNA TGTGCCAGCAGCTTAGTCCGGGGCTTTGGCAATCAGCCCCAGCATTTT. Translated: CASSLVRGFGNQPQHF.

This chain links TRBV30 with TRBJ2-7; 9 bases are a match to TRBD1. Germline V gives CDR1 GTSNPN, CDR2 SVGIG (reference sequence). V trimming: 3 bases; J trimming: 3 bases; junction bases outside the gene matches: 9. The CDR3 spans 15 residues. The CDR3, as DNA: TGTGCCTGGAGCGCGAAGGGGACAGGGATCTACGAGCAGTACTTC. It codes for CAWSAKGTGIYEQYF.

In its sample, this clonotype was seen many times. V gene TRBV6-1 combines with J gene TRBJ1-2; D might be TRBD1 (5 bases). The CDR3 is 13 amino acids. V lost 10 bases and J 4 bases, leaving 16 bases between the germline ends. Germline CDR1 and CDR2: MNHNS and SASEGT. In DNA form, the CDR3 reads TGTGCCACCCGGCAGGGCGAAGCCTATGGCTACACCTTC. Residues: CATRQGEAYGYTF.

This clonotype was detected ten times or more. V gene TRBV7-8 combines with J gene TRBJ2-7; 7 bases map to TRBD2. CDR1 is SGHVS, CDR2 FQNEAQ, per germline. V lost 0 bases to trimming and J lost 0 bases; unmatched junction nucleotides: 2. This CDR3 region has 15 residues. This CDR3 is CASSLAGGYSYEQYF. The CDR3 coding sequence is TGTGCCAGCAGCTTAGCCGGGGGGTACTCCTACGAGCAGTACTTC.

Ten or more counts support this clonotype. The genes are TRBV28 and TRBJ1-5; D might be TRBD1 (5 bases). Trimming took off 5 bases at V and 5 bases at J, with 13 bases between the two ends. The germline V gene encodes CDR1 MDHEN and CDR2 SYDVKM. The CDR3 contains 14 residues. The CDR3 protein is CASSPAMGHQPQHF. The CDR3 DNA reads as TGTGCCAGCAGTCCCGCCATGGGGCATCAGCCCCAGCATTTT.

This clonotype was found many times. The CDR3: CASSLIRGEGDSPLHF. CDR3 bases: TGCGCCAGCAGCTTGATCCGGGGGGAAGGAGATTCACCCCTCCACTTT. The gene calls are TRBV5-1 and TRBJ1-6; TRBD1 might be the D (5 bases). CDR1 is SGHRS, CDR2 YFSETQ, per germline. The CDR3 covers 16 residues. V dropped 1 base and J dropped 8 bases, with 16 bases sitting between them.

This clonotype was counted at least ten times. This sequence joins TRBV27 and TRBJ1-1; TRBD1 might be the D (6 bases). CDR3 length equals 14 residues. CDR1 MNHEY and CDR2 SMNVEV come from the germline V gene (reference sequence). Deletions cut 3 bases from V and 0 bases from J, with 8 bases between. CDR3 residues: CASSFNRVNTEAFF. CDR3 sequence (DNA): TGTGCCAGCAGTTTTAACAGGGTGAACACTGAAGCTTTCTTT.